This T cell receptor beta chain appears in the sequencing data of a study of blood T cell repertoires in COVID-19 (TCRdb year 2020). With regard to the full study: Samples covering the acute and convalescent phases of COVID-19 were provided by collaborators in the United States, Italy and Spain. The material from the prospective study consisted of cDNA or gDNA derived from T cells, B-cell-depleted T cells, or PBMCs. Deeply sampled blood TCRbeta repertoires from subjects exposed to, actively infected with, or recovered from COVID-19 were included in the dataset. A freely available public database, intended as a resource for researchers studying the immune response to SARS-CoV-2, is where the repertoires were released. The samples were drawn from the first 160 participants of the ongoing ImmuneRACE study and from some 1,300 subjects provided by 6 global collaborators. The sample metadata nearly always contained a de-identified subject ID, COVID-19 status, age in years and sex. Where available, HLA class I and class II types were obtained from metadata supplied by the sample provider rather than from assay-based typing. Study-wide findings and limitations: Clinical and demographic metadata were provided uncurated, with the amount varying by source and participant.

TCRbeta CDR3 regions were amplified from genomic DNA using the immunoSEQ Assay, a bias-controlled multiplex PCR. In the original analysis: Nucleated cell counts per sample were estimated from amplification of reference gene primers within the assay. To quantify the absolute abundance of each unique TCRbeta CDR3 rearrangement, sequence reads were collapsed and filtered. For each sample, productive Simpson clonality was calculated as the square root of Simpson's diversity index over productive rearrangements. In its TCRdb copy, this immuneACCESS table keeps in-frame sequences only and misses some clones. Where compared with another copy, unresolved V genes explain less than half of these, and the others have no known cause. V and J calls and clone size are those listed in that table; D and trimming were worked out from the DNA. For this sample there are roughly 88,000 clones; around 90% appear just once. Jointly, the top ten make up over 3.5% of the sample.

Trimming takes 5 bases off V and 5 bases off J; junction bases not matched to a gene: 11. From the cysteine up to the phenylalanine, the CDR3 has a length of 17 residues. Here the CDR3 DNA is all that survives: 51 bases in frame from base 1. Reading the germline V gene (reference sequence) gives CDR1 LGHDT and CDR2 YNNKEL. Collaborating institutions collected whole blood in K2EDTA tubes following their own protocols. Collaborator samples were shipped for TCRbeta analysis as frozen whole blood, isolated PBMCs, or DNA extracted from either sample type. Turning to this clone: There is no known antigen for this receptor. Within one base of it there is no much larger clone, and no base qualities were kept.

This clonotype was sampled from a woman aged 45-60 years in a cohort sampled during active COVID-19. The sequencing sample was made of peripheral blood. This chain is built from TRBV3-1 (or the pseudogene TRBV3-2) and TRBJ2-5, and 13 junctional nucleotides match TRBD2. The CDR3: CASSWGRLAGGLETQYF. The bases read TGTGCCAGCAGCTGGGGGAGACTAGCGGGGGGCCTCGAGACCCAGTACTTC.